The TCR beta chain described here comes from a study of cytomegalovirus exposure and HLA in healthy donors. This clone occurred a few times. Trimming took off 2 bases at V and 2 bases at J, with 16 bases between the two ends. The CDR3 extends over 16 amino acids. Germline V gene data show CDR1 as GTSNPN and CDR2 as SVGIG (reference sequence). PCR employed 60 Vbeta and 13 Jbeta primers. The protocol was immunoSEQ multiplex PCR, while the TCRdb copy is restricted to in-frame clones and leaves out a portion. The profile shows under 110,000 clones, approximately 79% of them singletons. The rearrangement uses TRBV30 and TRBJ1-3, with a possible D match to TRBD1 (5 bases). This receptor was obtained from a man between 60 and 70 years old in good health and CMV-seronegative. Sequenced input: PBMCs. The chain's CDR3 is CAWSYRGISAGNTIYF. Written as DNA, the CDR3 is TGTGCCTGGAGTTATCGGGGGATCTCAGCTGGAAACACCATATATTTT.